This passage covers 30 T cell receptor beta chains from one sample sequenced in a study of OX40 agonist ivuxolimab in advanced cancers. The data were produced by immunoSEQ multiplex PCR, yet TCRdb's version contains in-frame clones alone and is incomplete. This sample has some 14,000 clones, with around 76% found just once. Sequenced material: CD4+ or CD8+ T cells sorted from blood, taken in a trial of the OX40 agonist ivuxolimab. The receptors originated from an adult with an advanced solid tumor such as melanoma, head and neck, liver or kidney cancer.

The rearrangement links TRBV5-1 to TRBJ1-2, with D unresolved. The CDR3 loop spans 12 amino acids. The germline V gene has CDR1 SGHRS and CDR2 YFSETQ. The germline V and J ends were trimmed by 4 bases and 8 bases, with 12 bases remaining between them. The CDR3 sequence is CASSPSELGYTF. In DNA form, the CDR3 reads TGCGCCAGCAGCCCCTCGGAGCTAGGCTACACCTTC.

The chain carries TRBV11-3 and TRBJ2-1; TRBD2 might be the D (6 bases). This CDR3 is built from 14 residues. Germline V gene data show CDR1 as SGHNT and CDR2 as YENEEA. Trimming removed 1 base from V and 9 bases from J, with 13 bases in between. CDR3 in DNA: TGTGCCAGCAGCTTAGCAGGGTTGGGGGGTGAGCAGTTCTTC. It translates to CASSLAGLGGEQFF.

The chain employs TRBV21-1 and TRBJ2-2; the DNA was not used to check the table's D call, TRBD1. TRBV21-1 is tagged as a pseudogene. The CDR3 runs to 16 residues. The CDR3 protein is CASSKAKGQGAGELFF. DNA for the CDR3: TGTGCCAGCAGCAAAGCGAAGGGACAGGGGGCCGGGGAGCTGTTTTTT.

J is TRBJ1-2 and V is TRBV5-4, with TRBD1 identical over 7 bases. Per germline, CDR1 SGHNT and CDR2 YYREEE (reference sequence). V lost 0 bases to trimming and J lost 7 bases; unmatched junction nucleotides: 18. The length of the CDR3 is 18 residues. The CDR3 here is CASSLDQLSLRGRSGYTF. CDR3 in DNA: TGTGCCAGCAGCTTGGATCAGTTGTCCTTGAGGGGGCGTAGTGGCTACACCTTC. Full variable domain (remainder filled in from reference TRBV5-4 and TRBJ1-2): ETGVTQSPTHLIKTRGQQVTLRCSSQSGHNTVSWYQQALGQGPQFIFQYYREEENGRGNFPPRFSGLQFPNYSSELNVNALELDDSALYLCASSLDQLSLRGRSGYTFGSGTRLTVV.

The V gene is TRBV9, the J gene TRBJ1-2; possibly TRBD1 for D (5 bases). V gave up 0 bases and J gave up 2 bases, with 8 bases separating them. CDR3 length: 14 amino acids. CDR1 is SGDLS, CDR2 YYNGEE, per germline. The CDR3 protein is CASSVEDSNYGYTF. For the CDR3, the DNA is TGTGCCAGCAGCGTAGAAGACAGCAACTATGGCTACACCTTC.

This clone appeared a few times. Other DNA sequences in the same sample also yield this CDR3. J is TRBJ1-2 and V is TRBV6-6; D remains unclear. This CDR3 region has 13 residues. V dropped 2 bases and J dropped 5 bases, with 9 bases sitting between them. Germline-derived CDR1 and CDR2 are MNHNY and SVGAGI (reference sequence). CDR3 nucleotide sequence: TGTGCCAGCAGTTACCCTGGACTGTATGGCTACACCTTC. The encoded protein is CASSYPGLYGYTF.

J is TRBJ2-7 and V is TRBV19; TRBD1 might be the D (5 bases). The CDR3 consists of 14 residues. V lost 3 bases and J 3 bases, leaving 12 bases between the germline ends. The germline V gene encodes CDR1 LNHDA and CDR2 SQIVND (reference sequence). The CDR3 loop reads CASSIGQGSYEQYF. The DNA of the CDR3 is TGTGCCAGTAGTATTGGGCAGGGAAGCTACGAGCAGTACTTC.

This clone was observed a handful of times. The CDR3 loop reads CASSILGGNTIYF. CDR3 coding DNA: TGTGCCAGCAGCATACTAGGCGGAAACACCATATATTTT. This chain joins TRBV13 and TRBJ1-3; D gene ambiguous. Per the germline V gene, CDR1 is PRHDT and CDR2 is FYEKMQ (reference sequence). This CDR3 has 13 residues. V lost 5 bases, J lost 4 bases, and 9 bases lay in between. Together with reference TRBV13 and TRBJ1-3, the CDR3 gives the full variable domain: AAGVIQSPRHLIKEKRETATLKCYPIPRHDTVYWYQQGPGQDPQFLISFYEKMQSDKGSIPDRFSAQQFSDYHSELNMSSLELGDSALYFCASSILGGNTIYFGEGSWLTVV.

J is TRBJ2-1 and V is TRBV5-5; a weak D match, TRBD1 (5 bases). The V gene lost 4 bases and the J gene lost 6 bases, with 11 bases spanning the gap. The CDR3 has 13 residues. Germline-derived CDR1 and CDR2 are SGHKS and YYEKEE (reference sequence). CDR3 residues: CASSMDKRNEQFF. The CDR3 DNA follows: TGTGCCAGCAGCATGGACAAGCGCAATGAGCAGTTCTTC.

The rearrangement links TRBV9 to TRBJ2-7; no firm D call. The CDR3 loop spans 13 amino acids. V was shortened by 3 bases and J by 3 bases, with 10 bases between the two germline ends. CDR1 is SGDLS and CDR2 is YYNGEE in the germline V gene. The CDR3 nucleotides are TGTGCCAGCAGCGCTGACGGTCTCTACGAGCAGTACTTC. It is translated as CASSADGLYEQYF. Looking up the rest from reference TRBV9 and TRBJ2-7 gives the full variable domain: DSGVTQTPKHLITATGQRVTLRCSPRSGDLSVYWYQQSLDQGLQFLIQYYNGEERAKGNILERFSAQQFPDLHSELNLSSLELGDSALYFCASSADGLYEQYFGPGTRLTVT.

V gene TRBV10-1 combines with J gene TRBJ2-7; TRBD1 aligns across 9 bases. The CDR3 is 15 residues long. The ends lost 8 bases at V and 3 bases at J; junction bases unmatched: 11. Germline CDR1 reads WNHNN; CDR2 reads SYGVQD (reference sequence). CDR3 amino acids: CASGNPGQGLYEQYF. Written as DNA, the CDR3 is TGCGCCAGCGGCAACCCGGGACAGGGCCTCTACGAGCAGTACTTC.

V and J are TRBV7-2 and TRBJ2-7, with 7 bases lining up with TRBD2. Per germline, CDR1 SGHTA and CDR2 FQGNSA. The trim removed 1 base at V and 5 bases at J, leaving 5 bases unmatched. There are 14 residues in the CDR3. The CDR3 region has the DNA TGTGCCAGCAGCTTAGTGGGGGGGTTCGACGAGCAGTACTTC. This sequence encodes CASSLVGGFDEQYF.

The chain joins TRBV5-1 to TRBJ1-2, with a weak D call TRBD1 (6 bases). The CDR3 is 16 amino acids. Trimming removed 2 bases from V and 5 bases from J, with 19 bases in between. The germline V gene encodes CDR1 SGHRS and CDR2 YFSETQ. The CDR3 loop is CASSFYRDTNTYGYTF. In DNA, the CDR3 is TGCGCCAGCAGCTTTTACCGGGACACCAATACTTATGGCTACACCTTC.

This clone was observed a few times. This CDR3 is CASSPTPEGTNYGYTF. In nucleotides, the CDR3 is TGTGCCAGCAGTCCGACTCCGGAGGGGACTAACTATGGCTACACCTTC. This sequence joins TRBV5-4 and TRBJ1-2; weak D call: TRBD1 (5 bases). Trimming left V 5 bases short and J 0 bases short, with 17 bases between. Germline assignment: CDR1 SGHNT and CDR2 YYREEE (reference sequence). This CDR3 comprises 16 residues.

The chain uses TRBV9 and TRBJ2-7; TRBD1 matches 7 bases. V lost 3 bases, J lost 1 base, and 4 bases stayed unmatched. CDR1 SGDLS and CDR2 YYNGEE come from the germline V gene. CDR3 size: 14 residues. CDR3 protein: CASSGRDSSYEQYF. The DNA of the CDR3 is TGTGCCAGCAGCGGCCGGGACAGTTCCTACGAGCAGTACTTC.

The CDR3 spells CASSLVHSTDTQYF. The CDR3 nucleotides read TGTGCCAGCAGCTTAGTTCATTCCACAGATACGCAGTATTTT. The chain uses TRBV7-6 and TRBJ2-3, with D unclear. The ends were cut back, 1 base at V and 2 bases at J, with 7 bases in the middle. CDR3 size: 14 residues. Germline V gives CDR1 SGHVS, CDR2 FNYEAQ.

In regard to this clone: Germline and junction disagree at one end, which may indicate a read error. CDR3 residues: CSLERQGDYGYTF. The CDR3 DNA sequence: TGCAGCCTTGAACGACAGGGCGACTATGGCTACACCTTC. The chain recombines TRBV29-1 with TRBJ1-2; the match to TRBD1 covers 7 bases. This CDR3 region has 13 residues. From germline, CDR1 is SQVTM and CDR2 ANQGSEA.

The rearrangement joins TRBV4-3 to TRBJ1-2; possibly TRBD1 for D (6 bases). The ends were cut back, 0 bases at V and 4 bases at J, with 12 bases in the middle. Germline V CDR1 and CDR2: LGHNA, YSLEER. This CDR3 is 15 amino acids long. The CDR3 DNA reads as TGCGCCAGCAGCCAAGATCTGGGGGGCAGCTATGGCTACACCTTC. It encodes CASSQDLGGSYGYTF.

The J gene is TRBJ2-3, the V gene TRBV6-5; no clear D. This CDR3 is built from 13 residues. V gave up 6 bases and J gave up 5 bases, with 12 bases separating them. CDR1 MNHEY and CDR2 SVGAGI come from the germline V gene. The CDR3 loop is CASSPPLLDTQYF. For the CDR3, the DNA is TGTGCCAGCAGCCCTCCCCTTTTAGATACGCAGTATTTT.

Judged by abundance, this clone is medium-sized (0.01 to 0.1%). V is TRBV11-2 and J is TRBJ2-7; perhaps TRBD2 as D (6 bases). CDR3 length: 15 residues. Germline V gene lookup returns CDR1 SGHAT and CDR2 FQNNGV. V lost 3 bases to trimming and J lost 0 bases, with 12 bases between them. The CDR3 DNA reads TGTGCCAGCAGCTTGGGACGGGGGAGCTCCTACGAGCAGTACTTC. The encoded protein is CASSLGRGSSYEQYF.

The chain recombines TRBV15 with TRBJ2-3; TRBD2 matches at 8 bases. This CDR3 comprises 17 residues. V lost 3 bases, J lost 2 bases, and 10 bases stayed unmatched. Germline-derived CDR1 and CDR2 are LNHNV and YYDKDF (reference sequence). In nucleotides, the CDR3 is TGTGCCACCAGCAGGGGAGTCTGGCGGGAGGACACAGATACGCAGTATTTT. As protein: CATSRGVWREDTDTQYF.

The rearrangement links TRBV11-2 to TRBJ2-5; D is unclear. This CDR3 spans 11 amino acids. V dropped 7 bases and J dropped 2 bases, with 5 bases sitting between them. Looked up from germline, CDR1 is SGHAT and CDR2 is FQNNGV. For the CDR3, the DNA is TGTGCCAGCACCTCACAAGAGACCCAGTACTTC. As protein: CASTSQETQYF.

The rearrangement links TRBV9 to TRBJ2-5; D perhaps matches TRBD1 (5 bases). The J call is in doubt because the DNA end fits TRBJ2-7 better. The CDR3 totals 15 residues. Germline CDR1 reads SGDLS; CDR2 reads YYNGEE. The CDR3 DNA reads as TGTGCCAGCAGCGTAGTGGCAGACAGCTCCTACGAGCAGTACTTC. Amino acid sequence: CASSVVADSSYEQYF.

In this sample, this clone turned up once. The junction does not match germline at one end; this may be a read error. The CDR3 DNA is TGTGCCAGCAGTTACTCCCAGGGGGCCTACGAGCAGTACTTC. Residues: CASSYSQGAYEQYF. The chain joins TRBV10-3 to TRBJ2-7; 7 bases match TRBD1. Germline V lookup: CDR1 ENHRY, CDR2 SYGVKD. The CDR3 has 14 residues.

The V call is TRBV6-5, the J call TRBJ2-1, with 12 positions matching TRBD2. The ends lost 5 bases at V and 5 bases at J; junction bases unmatched: 4. The CDR3 extends over 15 amino acids. Germline V CDR1 and CDR2: MNHEY, SVGAGI. The CDR3: CASSIASGGDNEQFF. The CDR3 DNA follows: TGTGCCAGCAGTATCGCTAGCGGGGGGGACAATGAGCAGTTCTTC.

The chain has TRBV7-2 and TRBJ2-7; 10 positions match TRBD1. CDR3 length: 15 amino acids. V was clipped by 1 base and J by 2 bases; unmatched bases: 2. Germline-derived CDR1 and CDR2 are SGHTA and FQGNSA. For the CDR3, the DNA is TGTGCCAGCAGCTTAGGGGGACAGGGGACCTACGAGCAGTACTTC. Its translation is CASSLGGQGTYEQYF.

The chain is built from TRBV9 and TRBJ1-2; perhaps TRBD1 as D (5 bases). Trimming stripped 0 bases from V and 1 base from J, with 10 bases between. The CDR3 consists of 15 residues. Germline V gene lookup returns CDR1 SGDLS and CDR2 YYNGEE. The chain's CDR3 is CASSVGDSLNYGYTF. CDR3 DNA sequence: TGTGCCAGCAGCGTAGGAGACAGCCTTAACTATGGCTACACCTTC.

The J gene is TRBJ1-1, the V gene TRBV27, with 9 bases lining up with TRBD1. The CDR3 is 14 residues long. Germline loops: CDR1 MNHEY, CDR2 SMNVEV (reference sequence). V shed 4 bases, J shed 1 base, and the junction held 1 base outside the gene matches. CDR3 bases: TGTGCCAGCAGTTACAGGGGGCAGAACACTGAAGCTTTCTTT. This encodes CASSYRGQNTEAFF.

This chain uses TRBV4-3 with TRBJ1-6; D not certain. The V end lost 4 bases, the J end lost 8 bases, and 9 bases lay between the germline ends. Germline assignment: CDR1 LGHNA and CDR2 YSLEER. This CDR3 is 13 amino acids long. This chain's CDR3 is CASSPDRDSPLHF. CDR3 in DNA: TGCGCCAGCAGCCCTGATAGGGATTCACCCCTCCACTTT.

The V call is TRBV13, the J call TRBJ2-5; D possibly corresponds to TRBD1 (6 bases). Germline loops: CDR1 PRHDT, CDR2 FYEKMQ (reference sequence). V lost 5 bases, J lost 2 bases, and 9 bases lay in between. The CDR3 sequence is 13 residues long. The CDR3, as DNA: TGTGCCAGCAGCGCAGACAGGCAAGAGACCCAGTACTTC. Residues: CASSADRQETQYF.